Shown below are 30 T cell receptor beta chains from a single sample sequenced in a study of T cell clonality in common variable immunodeficiency. Sequenced by immunoSEQ multiplex PCR; TCRdb stores in-frame clones only, minus some. The sample is made up of about 35,000 clones, none counted only once. The source material was peripheral blood mononuclear cells. The receptors come from a person aged 18 to 75 in good health.

This clone has at least ten counts. The read comes to an end 3 residues before the CDR3 does, leaving the germline J gene to fill in the end. The J gene is TRBJ1-1, the V gene TRBV20-1, with TRBD1 matching 8 bases. The CDR3 sequence is 14 residues long. The ends lost 5 bases at V and 4 bases at J; junction bases unmatched: 9. Germline V gene sequence: CDR1 DFQATT, CDR2 SNEGSKA (reference sequence). The part of the CDR3 DNA that was read is TGCAGTGCTGGGCGACAGGGGCTGAGCACTGAA. Translation: CSAGRQGLSTE. The entire CDR3 protein is CSAGRQGLSTEAFF.

This clone was picked up many times. With the read ending 3 residues before the CDR3 end, the germline J gene is used to fill in that end. The chain links TRBV20-1 to TRBJ1-5; D is possibly TRBD1 (6 bases). The length of the CDR3 is 14 residues. Germline CDR1 DFQATT, CDR2 SNEGSKA (reference sequence). Partial CDR3 DNA: TGCAGTGCTTCCCGTGAGGGCCTACAGGGACCC. Protein product: CSASREGLQGP. The entire CDR3 sequence reads CSASREGLQGPQHF.

The sample holds many counts of this clone. The CDR3 is cut off 3 residues early in the read; its end comes from the germline J gene. The chain uses TRBV18 and TRBJ2-7, with TRBD2 matching 11 bases. The V gene end was trimmed by 6 bases and the J gene end by 6 bases; junction bases not matched to a gene: 7. The germline gives CDR1 KGHSH, CDR2 LQKENI. The CDR3 runs 14 residues. CDR3 bases read: TGTGCCAGCTCGACACTAGCGGGAGTTGCCGAG. Translation: CASSTLAGVAE. The whole CDR3 is CASSTLAGVAEQYF. Looking up the rest from reference TRBV18 and TRBJ2-7 gives the full variable domain: NAGVMQNPRHLVRRRGQEARLRCSPMKGHSHVYWYRQLPEEGLKFMVYLQKENIIDESGMPKERFSAEFPKEGPSILRIQQVVRGDSAAYFCASSTLAGVAEQYFGPGTRLTVT.

This clone was seen more than once but under ten times. The read finishes 3 residues shy of the CDR3 end, and the germline J gene is used to complete it. The chain employs TRBV11-3 and TRBJ2-2; 11 bases are a match to TRBD2. The CDR3 loop spans 15 amino acids. V lost 8 bases to trimming and J lost 4 bases; unmatched junction nucleotides: 6. Looked up from germline, CDR1 is SGHNT and CDR2 is YENEEA. The sequenced part of the CDR3 DNA is TGTGCCAGCGAGTTAGGACTAGCGGGCACCGGGGAG. As protein: CASELGLAGTGE. The whole CDR3 sequence is CASELGLAGTGELFF. The full variable domain, with the rest looked up from reference TRBV11-3 and TRBJ2-2, is EAGVVQSPRYKIIEKKQPVAFWCNPISGHNTLYWYLQNLGQGPELLIRYENEEAVDDSQLPKDRFSAERLKGVDSTLKIQPAELGDSAVYLCASELGLAGTGELFFGEGSRLTVL.

At least ten counts were recorded for this clone. The observed sequence ends 3 residues before the CDR3 terminus, with the missing tail filled in from the germline J gene. The V call is TRBV5-1, the J call TRBJ2-7; D is possibly TRBD2 (6 bases). The V gene lost 0 bases and the J gene lost 2 bases, with 9 bases spanning the gap. CDR1 and CDR2 (germline): SGHRS, YFSETQ. There are 14 residues in the CDR3. The CDR3 is CASSLGDSTYEQYF. The sequenced part of the CDR3 DNA is TGCGCCAGCAGCTTGGGGGACTCCACCTACGAG.

This clone was observed at least ten times. The read is 3 residues too short to cover the CDR3 end, so that end is filled in from the germline J gene. This chain connects TRBV7-6 to TRBJ2-3; 8 bases fit TRBD1. The V gene's germline CDR1 is SGHVS and CDR2 FNYEAQ. The CDR3 has 14 residues. Losses at the gene ends were 5 bases for V and 4 bases for J; bases not matched to a gene: 5. The sequenced CDR3 bases are TGTGCCAGCAGCCGACAGGGGTTCGCAGATACG. Translated: CASSRQGFADT. The whole CDR3 region reads CASSRQGFADTQYF.

This clone came up many times. Read coverage stops 3 residues before the CDR3 terminus; the germline J gene supplies the remainder. This chain connects TRBV19 to TRBJ2-3; 9 bases fit TRBD2. This CDR3 is built from 17 residues. Germline lookup yields CDR1 LNHDA and CDR2 SQIVND (reference sequence). Trimming removed 7 bases from V and 6 bases from J; junction bases left unmatched: 17. The part of the CDR3 DNA that was read is TGTGCCAGTACAGCGTATGGTAGCGGGAGCCGACGGGATACG. Translating it yields CASTAYGSGSRRDT. The full CDR3 protein is CASTAYGSGSRRDTQYF.

In its sample, this clone was seen many times. This chain's CDR3 is CSVTQGAWAEAFF. The CDR3 DNA, read in part, is TGCAGCGTCACACAGGGGGCTTGGGCTGAA. V and J are TRBV29-1 and TRBJ1-1, with 9 bases fitting TRBD1. The read terminates 3 residues ahead of where the CDR3 ends, so the germline J gene completes it. Germline V gene data show CDR1 as SQVTM and CDR2 as ANQGSEA. The CDR3 covers 13 residues. With 6 bases clipped from V and 6 bases from J, the junction kept 8 bases outside the gene matches.

There are many counts of this clone. The read terminates 3 residues before the CDR3 end, so the remaining end is supplied by the germline J gene. The V and J genes are TRBV10-3 and TRBJ2-3; tentative D call: TRBD2 (6 bases). V gave up 5 bases and J gave up 4 bases, with 13 bases separating them. The CDR3 contains 14 residues. Germline V gives CDR1 ENHRY, CDR2 SYGVKD. CDR3 DNA, as far as it was read: TGTGCCATCAGTCCGGGACTCCCACCAGATACG. Its translation is CAISPGLPPDT. Given in full, the CDR3 is CAISPGLPPDTQYF.

This clone was seen many times. The read stops 3 residues short of the end of the CDR3; the missing end is completed from the germline J gene. The genes are TRBV6-2 or TRBV6-3 and TRBJ2-7; D not certain. V was pared by 6 bases and J by 1 base, with 4 bases between. Germline V gene sequence: CDR1 MNHEY, CDR2 SVGEGT. This CDR3 is 11 amino acids long. The CDR3 bases that were read are TGTGCCAGCAGCCCATCCTACGAG. This codes for CASSPSYE. The CDR3 in full is CASSPSYEQYF.

This clone has at least ten counts. The CDR3 extends 3 residues past the end of the read, so its final part is completed from the germline J gene. V usage is TRBV7-9 and J usage is TRBJ2-7, with D tentatively TRBD1 (6 bases). V was shortened by 5 bases and J by 6 bases, with 11 bases between the two germline ends. The CDR3 spans 12 residues. Germline CDR1 is SEHNR and CDR2 is FQNEAQ (reference sequence). The CDR3 loop is CASSPEGGEQYF. The covered CDR3 bases are TGTGCCAGCAGCCCCGAAGGGGGCGAG.

At least ten counts were recorded for this clone. The CDR3 end falls 3 residues outside the read, so it is completed with the germline J gene. The rearrangement joins TRBV2 to TRBJ1-1, with a weak D call TRBD1 (6 bases). The CDR3 has 16 amino acids. Trimming took 6 bases from V and 3 from J, leaving 20 bases between them. CDR1 is SNHLY, CDR2 FYNNEI, per germline. The CDR3 DNA, read in part, is TGTGCCAGCAGCCCCGCGCGGGGGGGCGTCGACACTGAA. This codes for CASSPARGGVDTE. The whole CDR3 is CASSPARGGVDTEAFF.

This clone was recorded many times. The CDR3 end falls 3 residues outside the read, so it is completed with the germline J gene. V gene TRBV5-4 combines with J gene TRBJ2-2, with D tentatively TRBD1 or TRBD2 (5 bases each). The V gene's germline CDR1 is SGHNT and CDR2 YYREEE (reference sequence). V was cut by 0 bases and J by 4 bases, with 13 bases left in between. CDR3 size: 16 residues. The CDR3 DNA, read in part, is TGTGCCAGCAGCTTGGACGAGGGGCCGGGCACCGGGGAG. Protein product: CASSLDEGPGTGE. In full, the CDR3 reads CASSLDEGPGTGELFF.

This clone occurred many times. The CDR3 end lies 3 residues beyond the end of the read and is filled in from the germline J gene. The chain employs TRBV16 and TRBJ2-5; TRBD2 matches at 10 bases. The V segment lost 3 bases and the J segment 0 bases; nucleotides outside the gene matches: 4. From germline, CDR1 is KGHSY and CDR2 FQNENV. The CDR3 has 16 amino acids. The CDR3 sequence: CASSHGLAAYQETQYF. The sequenced CDR3 bases are TGTGCCAGCAGCCACGGACTAGCGGCCTACCAAGAGACC.

The table lists this clone with many counts. The missing CDR3 end, 3 residues past where the read stops, is filled in from the germline J gene. The rearrangement links TRBV11-2 to TRBJ2-1; 7 bases are shared with TRBD1. CDR1 SGHAT and CDR2 FQNNGV come from the germline V gene. V lost 3 bases, J lost 6 bases, and 2 bases stayed unmatched. CDR3 length: 13 amino acids. CDR3 amino acids: CASSFWDSNEQFF. Incomplete CDR3 DNA: TGTGCCAGCAGCTTCTGGGACAGCAATGAG.

This clone was detected ten times or more. The read finishes 3 residues shy of the CDR3 end, and the germline J gene is used to complete it. The V gene is TRBV6-1, the J gene TRBJ1-1; 7 bases are a match to TRBD1. Germline trimming cut 4 bases from V and 5 bases from J; bases unmatched to any gene: 7. The CDR3 contains 14 residues. Germline V gene lookup returns CDR1 MNHNS and CDR2 SASEGT. The sequenced part of the CDR3 DNA is TGTGCCAGCAGTGCAAGACAGGGATCGACTGAA. It is translated as CASSARQGSTE. The entire CDR3 protein is CASSARQGSTEAFF.

In its sample, this clone was seen many times. The CDR3 end lies 3 residues beyond the end of the read and is filled in from the germline J gene. The V call is TRBV5-6, the J call TRBJ2-1; 7 bases match TRBD1. CDR1 is SGHDT and CDR2 is YYEEEE in the germline V gene. The trim removed 3 bases at V and 1 base at J, leaving 4 bases unmatched. The CDR3 covers 15 residues. The chain's CDR3 is CASSSTGMSYNEQFF. The DNA read from the CDR3 is TGTGCCAGCAGCTCGACAGGGATGTCCTACAATGAG. The entire variable domain, with the rest obtained from reference TRBV5-6 and TRBJ2-1, is as follows: DAGVTQSPTHLIKTRGQQVTLRCSPKSGHDTVSWYQQALGQGPQFIFQYYEEEERQRGNFPDRFSGHQFPNYSSELNVNALLLGDSALYLCASSSTGMSYNEQFFGPGTRLTVL.

This clone was recorded at least ten times. Read sequence stops 3 residues before the CDR3 end, and the germline J gene provides the missing end. The rearrangement links TRBV20-1 to TRBJ2-1, with D possibly being TRBD2 (6 bases). This CDR3 is 14 amino acids long. Trimming left V 6 bases short and J 3 bases short, with 15 bases between. The germline V gene encodes CDR1 DFQATT and CDR2 SNEGSKA (reference sequence). The chain's CDR3 is CSAPGVADYNEQFF. The covered CDR3 bases are TGCAGTGCCCCCGGAGTAGCGGACTACAATGAG.

This clone was seen many times. The read ends 3 residues early relative to the CDR3; the germline J gene fills the gap. The chain uses TRBV6-2 or TRBV6-3 and TRBJ2-3; 8 bases align to TRBD1. The germline gives CDR1 MNHEY, CDR2 SVGEGT. This CDR3 comprises 13 residues. J lost 3 bases, V lost 6 bases, and 2 bases had no gene match. Incomplete CDR3 DNA: TGTGCCAGCAGCGGACAGGGAACAGATACG. It is translated as CASSGQGTDT. The full CDR3 protein reads CASSGQGTDTQYF.

This clone was recorded many times. The CDR3 is cut off 3 residues early in the read; its end comes from the germline J gene. The chain couples TRBV7-9 to TRBJ1-1; 8 nucleotides agree with TRBD1. CDR1 is SEHNR, CDR2 FQNEAQ, per germline (reference sequence). The V and J ends lost 7 bases and 4 bases, in that order; junction bases with no gene match: 5. The CDR3 runs 13 residues. The sequenced CDR3 bases are TGTGCCAGCATCCCCACAGGGGGCACTGAA. Protein sequence: CASIPTGGTE. The CDR3 reads in full as CASIPTGGTEAFF.

This clone appeared many times. The germline gene is not matched at one end of the junction; a read error may be the cause. The DNA ends 3 residues before the CDR3 does, and the rest of the CDR3 is filled in from the germline J gene. The chain joins TRBV7-7 to TRBJ2-1, with D perhaps matching TRBD2 (6 bases). The CDR3 covers 16 residues. Germline-derived CDR1 and CDR2 are SSHAT and FNYEAQ (reference sequence). CDR3 protein: CASSLASADRDNEQFF. CDR3 bases read: TGTGCTAGCAGCCTCGCTAGCGCAGATCGGGACAATGAG.

In this sample, this clone turned up many times. The CDR3 extends 3 residues past the end of the read, so its final part is completed from the germline J gene. The chain has TRBV5-1 and TRBJ2-5; a weak D match, TRBD1 (6 bases). V lost 1 base, J lost 2 bases, and 15 bases lay in between. Germline values: CDR1 SGHRS, CDR2 YFSETQ. CDR3 length: 16 amino acids. The CDR3 sequence: CASSLRDRSLQETQYF. Partial CDR3 DNA: TGCGCCAGCAGCTTGAGAGACAGGAGCTTACAAGAGACC.

Judged by abundance, this clone is medium-sized. The CDR3 loop reads CASSQTLDRGIQETQYF. The sequenced part of the CDR3 DNA is TGCGCCAGCAGCCAAACCTTGGACAGGGGGATTCAAGAGACC. The V and J genes are TRBV4-1 and TRBJ2-5; 10 nucleotides agree with TRBD1. Read data end 3 residues before the CDR3 end; the end is taken from the germline J gene. After removal of 2 bases from V and 2 bases from J, the junction contained 8 bases not matched to a gene. This CDR3 is 17 amino acids long. The germline CDR1 and CDR2 sequences are MGHRA and YSYEKL.

Comments on this clone: The read stops 3 residues short of the end of the CDR3; the missing end is completed from the germline J gene. The rearrangement links TRBV2 to TRBJ2-5; the match to TRBD1 covers 10 bases. From germline, CDR1 is SNHLY and CDR2 FYNNEI. This CDR3 region has 13 residues. Trimming took 6 bases from V and 5 from J; bases not matched to a gene: 3. Incomplete CDR3 DNA: TGTGCCAGCAGAGACAGGGGGCTGGAGACC. This gives the protein CASRDRGLET. In full, the CDR3 reads CASRDRGLETQYF.

In this sample, this clone turned up many times. Coverage ceases 3 residues before the CDR3 finishes, and the germline J gene fills in the end. J is TRBJ2-2 and V is TRBV28, with D hard to call. Trimming took 5 bases from V and 7 from J, leaving 14 bases between them. CDR1 and CDR2 (germline): MDHEN, SYDVKM. The CDR3 consists of 14 residues. The CDR3 is CASSPAGAGGELFF. Incomplete CDR3 DNA: TGTGCCAGCAGTCCCGCCGGTGCTGGCGGGGAG.

This clone appeared many times. Partial CDR3 DNA: TGCAGTGCTAGAGATCTCCGGTATAGCGGGACTTACAATGAG. Translation: CSARDLRYSGTYNE. The entire CDR3 protein is CSARDLRYSGTYNEQFF. V and J are TRBV20-1 and TRBJ2-1, with 8 nucleotides matching TRBD2. The DNA ends 3 residues before the CDR3 does, and the rest of the CDR3 is filled in from the germline J gene. V lost 0 bases to trimming and J lost 4 bases; unmatched junction nucleotides: 11. This CDR3 comprises 17 residues. The germline CDR1 and CDR2 sequences are DFQATT and SNEGSKA (reference sequence).

This clone was seen a handful of times. The CDR3 goes on 3 residues after the read ends, and that part is filled in from the germline J gene. The rearrangement uses TRBV18 and TRBJ1-1, with TRBD1 as a possible D gene (5 bases). This CDR3 spans 17 amino acids. Germline V gene lookup returns CDR1 KGHSH and CDR2 LQKENI. V lost 3 bases and J lost 5, with 22 bases in between. This CDR3 reads CASSPRTPGGLRTEAFF. The CDR3 DNA, read in part, is TGTGCCAGCTCACCGAGGACTCCCGGGGGGTTGCGAACTGAA.

This clone was found many times. The CDR3 protein is CSARKAGQGTETQYF. The part of the CDR3 DNA that was read is TGCAGTGCTAGAAAGGCGGGACAGGGGACAGAGACC. The chain uses TRBV20-1 and TRBJ2-5; TRBD1 aligns across 10 bases. The read terminates 3 residues ahead of where the CDR3 ends, so the germline J gene completes it. The V and J ends lost 2 bases and 4 bases, in that order; junction bases with no gene match: 7. Germline loops: CDR1 DFQATT, CDR2 SNEGSKA (reference sequence). The CDR3 consists of 15 residues.

This clone was seen repeatedly, ten times or more. The read falls 3 residues short of the CDR3 end, and the missing part is taken from the germline J gene. The V gene is TRBV5-1, the J gene TRBJ2-1; TRBD2 might be the D (6 bases). Per germline, CDR1 SGHRS and CDR2 YFSETQ. V lost 2 bases to trimming and J lost 5 bases, with 11 bases between them. This CDR3 comprises 14 residues. The part of the CDR3 DNA that was read is TGCGCCAGCAGCTTAACTAGCTATAACAATGAG. The encoded protein is CASSLTSYNNE. The complete CDR3 protein is CASSLTSYNNEQFF. The whole variable domain, filled in from reference TRBV5-1 and TRBJ2-1, reads KAGVTQTPRYLIKTRGQQVTLSCSPISGHRSVSWYQQTPGQGLQFLFEYFSETQRNKGNFPGRFSGRQFSNSRSEMNVSTLELGDSALYLCASSLTSYNNEQFFGPGTRLTVL.

This clone has at least ten counts. Read data end 3 residues before the CDR3 end; the end is taken from the germline J gene. V usage is TRBV2 and J usage is TRBJ1-4; 9 positions agree with TRBD1. The CDR3 spans 17 residues. V lost 0 bases to trimming and J lost 8 bases; unmatched junction nucleotides: 10. Germline lookup yields CDR1 SNHLY and CDR2 FYNNEI. CDR3: CASSEASSGQGLEKLFF. CDR3 DNA (partial): TGTGCCAGCAGTGAAGCTTCCTCGGGACAGGGCCTGGAAAAA.